What follows are 26 T cell receptor beta chains derived from one specimen sequenced in a study of blood T cell repertoires in COVID-19. Measured with immunoSEQ multiplex PCR; TCRdb has only the in-frame clones, and not every one. The table records some 200,000 clones, about 81% of them present only once. Sequencing was performed on peripheral blood. Receptors originate from a man aged 25 to 40 with active or convalescent COVID-19.

This clone was detected only once. This chain joins TRBV19 and TRBJ1-3; D is uncertain. V was shortened by 3 bases and J by 2 bases, with 8 bases between the two germline ends. The CDR3 totals 14 residues. The germline CDR1 and CDR2 sequences are LNHDA and SQIVND (reference sequence). As DNA, the CDR3 is TGTGCCAGTAGTATGTCGGTAACTGGAAACACCATATATTTT. It yields the protein CASSMSVTGNTIYF.

The V and J genes are TRBV6-5 and TRBJ1-1, with D possibly being TRBD1 (5 bases). V was pared by 6 bases and J by 2 bases, with 13 bases between. Germline V gene sequence: CDR1 MNHEY, CDR2 SVGAGI. The CDR3 extends over 14 amino acids. CDR3 in amino acids: CASRHQGENTEAFF. CDR3 DNA sequence: TGTGCCAGCAGGCATCAGGGTGAAAACACTGAAGCTTTCTTT.

The chain recombines TRBV19 with TRBJ1-1; perhaps TRBD1 as D (5 bases). The length of the CDR3 is 16 residues. Trimming left V 7 bases short and J 0 bases short, with 18 bases between. CDR1 LNHDA and CDR2 SQIVND come from the germline V gene (reference sequence). The CDR3 coding sequence is TGTGCCAGTACTCCTAAGGAGAAGGGGATGAACACTGAAGCTTTCTTT. It codes for CASTPKEKGMNTEAFF. The entire variable domain, with the rest obtained from reference TRBV19 and TRBJ1-1, is as follows: DGGITQSPKYLFRKEGQNVTLSCEQNLNHDAMYWYRQDPGQGLRLIYYSQIVNDFQKGDIAEGYSVSREKKESFPLTVTSAQKNPTAFYLCASTPKEKGMNTEAFFGQGTRLTVV.

CDR3 nucleotides: TGTGCCAGCAGTTACCGAGGTCCGGGACTTGAAGCTTTCTTT. Its translation is CASSYRGPGLEAFF. The rearrangement uses TRBV6-2 or TRBV6-3 and TRBJ1-1; D is perhaps TRBD1 (5 bases). V shed 2 bases and J shed 7 bases, with 14 bases lying between them. Germline CDR1 and CDR2: MNHEY and SVGEGT. This CDR3 is built from 14 residues.

This clone has just a few counts. In nucleotides, the CDR3 is TGTGCCAGCAGTTCCTACAGGGGGCCAAACTATGGCTACACCTTC. This translates into CASSSYRGPNYGYTF. V usage is TRBV5-4 and J usage is TRBJ1-2; TRBD1 matches at 9 bases. CDR1 SGHNT and CDR2 YYREEE come from the germline V gene (reference sequence). The CDR3 is made up of 15 amino acids. V lost 5 bases, J lost 2 bases, and 7 bases stayed unmatched.

This sequence joins TRBV7-2 and TRBJ1-1; 9 positions match TRBD1. The CDR3 runs 14 residues. Germline V gives CDR1 SGHTA, CDR2 FQGNSA. Unmatched junction bases numbered 12, after V lost 5 bases and J lost 11 bases. CDR3 in DNA: TGTGCCAGCAGCCCCGGGACAGGGTCCGGCGCGGCTTTCTTT. Its protein is CASSPGTGSGAAFF.

This clone was observed once. CDR3 nucleotides: TGTGCCAGCAGCTTAGTGAGGGGGCCCTCTCTCTATGGCTACACCTTC. It yields the protein CASSLVRGPSLYGYTF. The chain is built from TRBV11-2 and TRBJ1-2; 7 bases fit TRBD1. This CDR3 has 16 amino acids. Germline CDR1 is SGHAT and CDR2 is FQNNGV. Germline trimming cut 1 base from V and 4 bases from J; bases unmatched to any gene: 9.

The rearrangement uses TRBV18 and TRBJ1-5, with 11 bases lining up with TRBD1. Germline CDR1 and CDR2: KGHSH and LQKENI. V was pared by 3 bases and J by 5 bases, with 9 bases of the junction left unmatched. The CDR3 runs to 17 residues. CDR3 in DNA: TGTGCCAGCTCACCCCTAGGACCGGGACAGGGGGATCAGCCCCAGCATTTT. Residues: CASSPLGPGQGDQPQHF.

The rearrangement joins TRBV27 to TRBJ1-1, with 10 nucleotides matching TRBD1. With V trimmed by 5 bases and J by 6 bases, 6 bases remained unmatched. Germline CDR1 MNHEY, CDR2 SMNVEV (reference sequence). The CDR3 sequence is 14 residues long. Here the CDR3 DNA reads TGTGCCAGCAGTACCGACAGGGGGCGCGCTGAAGCTTTCTTT. It translates to CASSTDRGRAEAFF.

This rearrangement joins TRBV5-8 to TRBJ2-1; D uncertain. The length of the CDR3 is 15 residues. V lost 2 bases, J lost 0 bases, and 9 bases lay in between. The germline CDR1 and CDR2 sequences are SGHTS and YDEGEE. DNA for the CDR3: TGTGCCAGCAGCTTTCGAGGCAGCTCCTACAATGAGCAGTTCTTC. Translating gives CASSFRGSSYNEQFF.

This chain links TRBV27 with TRBJ1-2, with D maybe TRBD1 (6 bases). Trimming pared 2 bases from V and 4 bases from J, leaving 8 bases between. Looked up from germline, CDR1 is MNHEY and CDR2 is SMNVEV (reference sequence). This CDR3 has 13 amino acids. Written as DNA, the CDR3 is TGTGCCAGCAGTTTACAGGGGAGCTATGGCTACACCTTC. Protein sequence: CASSLQGSYGYTF.

V and J are TRBV7-9 and TRBJ2-4; D possibly corresponds to TRBD2 (5 bases). Germline values: CDR1 SEHNR, CDR2 FQNEAQ (reference sequence). V was cut by 1 base and J by 9 bases, with 10 bases left in between. The CDR3 is 13 residues long. The DNA for the CDR3 is TGTGCCAGCAGCTTAGGGGGAGTGGGCATTCAGTACTTC. This gives the protein CASSLGGVGIQYF.

This clone is a singleton in its sample. The DNA of the CDR3 is TGTGCCAGCAGCAGCCGGGACAGGGGAGTTGGTGAAAAACTGTTTTTT. Translated, it gives CASSSRDRGVGEKLFF. The rearrangement joins TRBV5-4 to TRBJ1-4, with 10 bases that match TRBD1. The V and J ends lost 4 bases and 7 bases, in that order; junction bases with no gene match: 10. Germline loops: CDR1 SGHNT, CDR2 YYREEE (reference sequence). This CDR3 comprises 16 residues.

The V gene is TRBV4-1, the J gene TRBJ1-6; 7 nucleotides align to TRBD1. The CDR3 runs 17 residues. V shed 4 bases and J 1 base; nucleotides not matched to a gene: 7. CDR1 MGHRA and CDR2 YSYEKL come from the germline V gene. The CDR3 here is CASSPGTALSYNSPLHF. The CDR3 bases are TGCGCCAGCAGCCCGGGGACAGCCCTATCCTATAATTCACCCCTCCACTTT.

The chain combines TRBV18 with TRBJ1-1; the D is unclear. The CDR3 sequence is 15 residues long. Germline loops: CDR1 KGHSH, CDR2 LQKENI. The V and J ends lost 1 base and 5 bases respectively, with 14 bases between them. The CDR3 bases are TGTGCCAGCTCACCACAGTACGGGGAAGAAACTGAAGCTTTCTTT. This gives the protein CASSPQYGEETEAFF.

This chain links TRBV7-9 with TRBJ1-3; 7 bases match TRBD1. The ends lost 3 bases at V and 3 bases at J; junction bases unmatched: 2. The CDR3 consists of 14 residues. Germline V gene data show CDR1 as SEHNR and CDR2 as FQNEAQ (reference sequence). The DNA of the CDR3 is TGTGCCAGCAGCTTTCAGGGGGTTGGAAACACCATATATTTT. Protein product: CASSFQGVGNTIYF.

This clone appeared once. The V call is TRBV19, the J call TRBJ2-1; D perhaps matches TRBD1 (5 bases). CDR1 is LNHDA and CDR2 is SQIVND in the germline V gene (reference sequence). This CDR3 has 15 residues. Trimming took 1 base from V and 4 from J, leaving 11 bases between them. The CDR3 here is CASSIGRGWYNEQFF. As DNA, the CDR3 is TGTGCCAGTAGTATAGGTAGGGGATGGTACAATGAGCAGTTCTTC.

The V call is TRBV25-1, the J call TRBJ1-2, with a possible D match to TRBD1 (5 bases). CDR1 is MGHDK, CDR2 SYGVNS, per germline. The V end lost 3 bases, the J end lost 8 bases, and 13 bases lay between the germline ends. CDR3 length: 13 residues. The CDR3, as DNA: TGTGCCAGCAGTGAGCCCGGGCAGGGCGGCTACACCTTC. It yields the protein CASSEPGQGGYTF.

This clone was detected only once. The rearrangement joins TRBV12-3 or TRBV12-4 to TRBJ1-6; D unresolved. The CDR3 is 13 amino acids. V gave up 3 bases and J gave up 5 bases, with 5 bases separating them. CDR3 in amino acids: CASSFQDNSPLHF. The CDR3 DNA reads TGTGCCAGCAGTTTTCAGGATAATTCACCCCTCCACTTT.

The chain uses TRBV6-2 or TRBV6-3 and TRBJ2-3; tentative D call: TRBD2 (5 bases). This CDR3 is built from 15 residues. Trimming pared 2 bases from V and 1 base from J, leaving 10 bases between. Germline V gene sequence: CDR1 MNHEY, CDR2 SVGEGT. CDR3 sequence (DNA): TGTGCCAGCAGTTACGAGGGCTATGGCACAGATACGCAGTATTTT. Encoded protein: CASSYEGYGTDTQYF.

The V call is TRBV2, the J call TRBJ1-1, with no clear D. This CDR3 has 13 amino acids. Looked up from germline, CDR1 is SNHLY and CDR2 is FYNNEI. V was clipped by 6 bases and J by 0 bases, with 8 bases between them. CDR3 in DNA: TGTGCCAGCAGGTGGCAACTGAACACTGAAGCTTTCTTT. Residues: CASRWQLNTEAFF.

V is TRBV6-5 and J is TRBJ2-5; TRBD2 might be the D (6 bases). The V gene's germline CDR1 is MNHEY and CDR2 SVGAGI. CDR3 length equals 14 residues. V was clipped by 6 bases and J by 1 base, with 12 bases between them. The CDR3 spells CASRRGRGQETQYF. The CDR3 coding sequence is TGTGCCAGCAGGCGAGGGCGGGGCCAAGAGACCCAGTACTTC.

This clone appeared once. The chain recombines TRBV6-5 with TRBJ1-5, with a possible D match to TRBD1 (5 bases). Germline values: CDR1 MNHEY, CDR2 SVGAGI. This CDR3 contains 15 residues. Deletions cut 4 bases from V and 7 bases from J, with 17 bases between. The CDR3 nucleotides read TGTGCCAGCAGTTCCCTGTCCCCGGGGGACCAGCCCCAGCATTTT. Its translation is CASSSLSPGDQPQHF.

The chain employs TRBV13 and TRBJ2-3; tentatively, D is TRBD2 (6 bases). CDR3 length equals 15 residues. The V end lost 0 bases, the J end lost 4 bases, and 11 bases lay between the germline ends. The V gene's germline CDR1 is PRHDT and CDR2 FYEKMQ (reference sequence). The CDR3 sequence: CASSLGGRLSDTQYF. CDR3 DNA: TGTGCCAGCAGCTTAGGGGGGAGGCTGTCAGATACGCAGTATTTT. Full variable domain (outside the CDR3, taken from reference TRBV13 and TRBJ2-3): AAGVIQSPRHLIKEKRETATLKCYPIPRHDTVYWYQQGPGQDPQFLISFYEKMQSDKGSIPDRFSAQQFSDYHSELNMSSLELGDSALYFCASSLGGRLSDTQYFGPGTRLTVL.

V is TRBV6-6 and J is TRBJ2-1; TRBD2 aligns across 12 bases. Germline CDR1 is MNHNY and CDR2 is SVGAGI (reference sequence). J lost 6 bases, V lost 7 bases, and 10 bases had no gene match. The CDR3 has 16 amino acids. The DNA for the CDR3 is TGTGCCAGCACCTTCCTTGAGACTAGCGGGGGCAATGAGCAGTTCTTC. It yields the protein CASTFLETSGGNEQFF.

The V call is TRBV28, the J call TRBJ1-4; 7 nucleotides align to TRBD1. The germline CDR1 and CDR2 sequences are MDHEN and SYDVKM. V trimming: 6 bases; J trimming: 12 bases; junction bases outside the gene matches: 7. There are 12 residues in the CDR3. This CDR3 is CASSLGQAQLFF. The DNA of the CDR3 is TGTGCCAGCAGCCTTGGACAGGCTCAACTGTTTTTT.